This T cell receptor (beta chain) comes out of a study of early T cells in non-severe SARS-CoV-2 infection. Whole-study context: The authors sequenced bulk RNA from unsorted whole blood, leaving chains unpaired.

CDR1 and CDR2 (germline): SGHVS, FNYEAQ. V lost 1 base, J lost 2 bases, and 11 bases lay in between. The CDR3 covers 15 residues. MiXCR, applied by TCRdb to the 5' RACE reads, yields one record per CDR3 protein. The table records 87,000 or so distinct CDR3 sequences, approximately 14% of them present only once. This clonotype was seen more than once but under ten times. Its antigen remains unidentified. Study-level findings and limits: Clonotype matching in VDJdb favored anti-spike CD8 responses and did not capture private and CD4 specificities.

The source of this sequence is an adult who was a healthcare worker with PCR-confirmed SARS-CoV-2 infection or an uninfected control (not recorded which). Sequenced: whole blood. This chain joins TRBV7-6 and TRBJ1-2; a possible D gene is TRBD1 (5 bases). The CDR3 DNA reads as TGTGCCAGCAGCTTAGGCGTAGGGGCCAACTATGGCTACACCTTC. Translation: CASSLGVGANYGYTF.